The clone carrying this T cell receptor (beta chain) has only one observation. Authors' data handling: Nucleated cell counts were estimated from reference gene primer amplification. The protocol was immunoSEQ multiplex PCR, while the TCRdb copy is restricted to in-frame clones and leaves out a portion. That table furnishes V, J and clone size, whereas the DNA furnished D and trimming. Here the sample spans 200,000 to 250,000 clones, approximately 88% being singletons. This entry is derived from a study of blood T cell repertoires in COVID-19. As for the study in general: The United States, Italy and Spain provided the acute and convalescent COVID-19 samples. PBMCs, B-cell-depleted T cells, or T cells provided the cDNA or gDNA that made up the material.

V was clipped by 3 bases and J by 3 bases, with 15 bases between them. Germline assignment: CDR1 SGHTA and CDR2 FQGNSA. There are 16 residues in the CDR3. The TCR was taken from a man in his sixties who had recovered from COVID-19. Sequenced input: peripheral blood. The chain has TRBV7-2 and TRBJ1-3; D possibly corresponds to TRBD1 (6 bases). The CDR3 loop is CASSFRGTGFGNTIYF. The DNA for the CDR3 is TGTGCCAGCAGCTTTAGGGGTACAGGGTTTGGAAACACCATATATTTT.